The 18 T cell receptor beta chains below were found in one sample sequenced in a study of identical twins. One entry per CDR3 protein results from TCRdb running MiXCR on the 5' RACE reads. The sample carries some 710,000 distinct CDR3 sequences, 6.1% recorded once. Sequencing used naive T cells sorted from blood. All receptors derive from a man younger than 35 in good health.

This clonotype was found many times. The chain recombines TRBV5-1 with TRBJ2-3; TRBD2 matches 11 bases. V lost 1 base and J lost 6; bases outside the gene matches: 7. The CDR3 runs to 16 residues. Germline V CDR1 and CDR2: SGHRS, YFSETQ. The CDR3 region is CASSLSLAGVFDTQYF. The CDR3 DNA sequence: TGCGCCAGCAGCTTGTCACTAGCGGGAGTGTTTGATACGCAGTATTTT.

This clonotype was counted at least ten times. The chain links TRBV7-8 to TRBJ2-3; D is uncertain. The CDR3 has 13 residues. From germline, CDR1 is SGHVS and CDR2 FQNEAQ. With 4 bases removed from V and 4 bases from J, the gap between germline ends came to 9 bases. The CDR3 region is CASSSHPPDTQYF. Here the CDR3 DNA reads TGTGCCAGCAGCTCACATCCCCCAGATACGCAGTATTTT. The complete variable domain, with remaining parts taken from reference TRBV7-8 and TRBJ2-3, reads GAGVSQSPRYKVAKRGQDVALRCDPISGHVSLFWYQQALGQGPEFLTYFQNEAQLDKSGLPSDRFFAERPEGSVSTLKIQRTQQEDSAVYLCASSSHPPDTQYFGPGTRLTVL.

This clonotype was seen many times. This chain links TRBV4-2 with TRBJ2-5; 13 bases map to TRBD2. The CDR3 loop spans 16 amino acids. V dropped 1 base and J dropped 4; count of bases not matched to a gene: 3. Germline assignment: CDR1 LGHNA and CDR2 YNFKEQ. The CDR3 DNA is TGTGCCAGCAGCCAAGGACTAGCGGGAGGACCAGAGACCCAGTACTTC. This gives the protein CASSQGLAGGPETQYF.

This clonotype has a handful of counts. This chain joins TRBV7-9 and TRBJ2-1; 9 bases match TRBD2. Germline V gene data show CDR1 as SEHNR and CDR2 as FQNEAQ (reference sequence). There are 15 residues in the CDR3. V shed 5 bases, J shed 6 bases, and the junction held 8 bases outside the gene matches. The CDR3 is CASSPPGLARNEQFF. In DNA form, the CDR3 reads TGTGCCAGCAGCCCACCGGGACTAGCACGCAATGAGCAGTTCTTC.

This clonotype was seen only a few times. DNA of the CDR3: TGTGCCAGCACCGAAAGGTCTGGTCAGCCCCAGCATTTT. Translating gives CASTERSGQPQHF. The chain couples TRBV12-3 or TRBV12-4 to TRBJ1-5; D not certain. The CDR3 has 13 amino acids. Trimming removed 7 bases at V and 6 bases at J, with 13 bases between.

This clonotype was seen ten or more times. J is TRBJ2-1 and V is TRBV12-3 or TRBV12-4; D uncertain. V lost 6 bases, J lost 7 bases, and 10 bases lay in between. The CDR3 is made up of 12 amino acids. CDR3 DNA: TGTGCCAGCAGGCCCTCTAGGAATGAGCAGTTCTTC. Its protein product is CASRPSRNEQFF.

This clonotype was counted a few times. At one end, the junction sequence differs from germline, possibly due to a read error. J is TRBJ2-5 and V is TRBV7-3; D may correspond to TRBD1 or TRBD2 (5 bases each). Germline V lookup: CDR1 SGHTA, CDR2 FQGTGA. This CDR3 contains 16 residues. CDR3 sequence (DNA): TGTGCCAGCAGCTTAACTCCGGGATCAGGGCAAGGGACCCAGTACTTC. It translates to CASSLTPGSGQGTQYF.

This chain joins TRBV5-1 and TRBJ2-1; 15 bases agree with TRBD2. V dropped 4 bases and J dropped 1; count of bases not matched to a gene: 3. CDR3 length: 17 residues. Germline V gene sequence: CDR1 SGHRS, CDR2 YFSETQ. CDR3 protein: CASSGGTSGRSYNEQFF. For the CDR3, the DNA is TGCGCCAGCAGCGGGGGGACTAGCGGGAGGTCCTACAATGAGCAGTTCTTC.

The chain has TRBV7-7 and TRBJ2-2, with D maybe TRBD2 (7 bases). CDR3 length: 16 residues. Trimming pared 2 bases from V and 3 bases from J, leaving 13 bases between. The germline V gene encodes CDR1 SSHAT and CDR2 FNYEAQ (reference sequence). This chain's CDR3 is CASSLRRGPDTGELFF. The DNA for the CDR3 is TGTGCCAGCAGCTTAAGGCGGGGGCCAGACACCGGGGAGCTGTTTTTT.

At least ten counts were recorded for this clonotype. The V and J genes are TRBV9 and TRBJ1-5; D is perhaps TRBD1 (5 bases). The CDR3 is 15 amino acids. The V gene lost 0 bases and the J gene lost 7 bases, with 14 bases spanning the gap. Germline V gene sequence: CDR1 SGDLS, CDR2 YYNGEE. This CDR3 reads CASSVDGAGEQPQHF. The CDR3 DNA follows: TGTGCCAGCAGCGTAGATGGGGCAGGCGAACAGCCCCAGCATTTT.

The CDR3, as DNA: TGCGCCAGCAGCTTGGGAGGACTACTCAATCAGCCCCAGCATTTT. The encoded protein is CASSLGGLLNQPQHF. V usage is TRBV5-1 and J usage is TRBJ1-5; D call uncertain. Trimming removed 0 bases at V and 3 bases at J, with 10 bases between. The CDR3 covers 15 residues. The germline CDR1 and CDR2 sequences are SGHRS and YFSETQ. Filled out from reference TRBV5-1 and TRBJ1-5, the complete variable domain reads KAGVTQTPRYLIKTRGQQVTLSCSPISGHRSVSWYQQTPGQGLQFLFEYFSETQRNKGNFPGRFSGRQFSNSRSEMNVSTLELGDSALYLCASSLGGLLNQPQHFGDGTRLSIL.

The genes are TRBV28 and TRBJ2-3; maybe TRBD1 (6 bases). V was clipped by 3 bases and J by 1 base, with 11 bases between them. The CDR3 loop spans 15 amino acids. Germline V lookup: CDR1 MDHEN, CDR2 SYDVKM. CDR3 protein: CASSFRGMGTDTQYF. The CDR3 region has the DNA TGTGCCAGCAGTTTCAGGGGAATGGGCACAGATACGCAGTATTTT.

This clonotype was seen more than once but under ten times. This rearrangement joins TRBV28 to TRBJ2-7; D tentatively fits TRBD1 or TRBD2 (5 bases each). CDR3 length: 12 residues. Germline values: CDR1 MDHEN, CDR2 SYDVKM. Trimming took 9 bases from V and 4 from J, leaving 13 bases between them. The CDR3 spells CASRDREYEQYF. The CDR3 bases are TGTGCCAGTCGGGACCGCGAATACGAGCAGTACTTC.

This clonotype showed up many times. CDR3 region: CASSLALTNYGYTF. The DNA for the CDR3 is TGTGCCAGCAGCTTAGCGCTCACTAACTATGGCTACACCTTC. This chain uses TRBV7-8 with TRBJ1-2; D remains ambiguous. The CDR3 extends over 14 amino acids. V was pared by 0 bases and J by 0 bases, with 5 bases between. Germline V CDR1 and CDR2: SGHVS, FQNEAQ.

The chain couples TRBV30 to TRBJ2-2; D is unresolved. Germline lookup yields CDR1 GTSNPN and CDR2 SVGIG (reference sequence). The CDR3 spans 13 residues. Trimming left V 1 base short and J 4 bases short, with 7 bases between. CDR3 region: CAWSESLTGELFF. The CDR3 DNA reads TGTGCCTGGAGTGAGAGCCTCACCGGGGAGCTGTTTTTT.

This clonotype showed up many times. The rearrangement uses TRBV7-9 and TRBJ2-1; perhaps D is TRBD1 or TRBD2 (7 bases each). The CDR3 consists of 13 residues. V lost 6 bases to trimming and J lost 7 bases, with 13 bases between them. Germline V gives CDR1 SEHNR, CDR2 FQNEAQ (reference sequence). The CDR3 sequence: CASSPQGGNEQFF. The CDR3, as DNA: TGTGCCAGCAGTCCGCAGGGGGGGAATGAGCAGTTCTTC.

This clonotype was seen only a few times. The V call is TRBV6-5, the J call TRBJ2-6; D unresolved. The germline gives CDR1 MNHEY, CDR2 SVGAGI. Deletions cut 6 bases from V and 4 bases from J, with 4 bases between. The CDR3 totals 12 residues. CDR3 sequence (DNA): TGTGCCAGCAGCCACGGGGCCAACGTCCTGACTTTC. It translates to CASSHGANVLTF.

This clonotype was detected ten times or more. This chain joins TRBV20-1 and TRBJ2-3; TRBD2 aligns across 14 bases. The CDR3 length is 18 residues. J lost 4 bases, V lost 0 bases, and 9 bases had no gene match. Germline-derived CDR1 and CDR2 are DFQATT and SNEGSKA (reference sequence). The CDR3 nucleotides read TGCAGTGCTAGAGATCTCACGGGACTAGCGGGAGTTCCAGATACGCAGTATTTT. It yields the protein CSARDLTGLAGVPDTQYF.